This TCR beta chain was recovered during a study of blood T cell repertoires in COVID-19. For the study at large: The origin of the acute and convalescent COVID-19 samples was the United States, Italy and Spain. T cells, B-cell-depleted T cells, or PBMCs supplied cDNA or gDNA.

In the authors' methods: Using reference gene primer amplification, nucleated cell counts were estimated. Clones were read by immunoSEQ multiplex PCR, and TCRdb kept only the in-frame ones, dropping some. For V, J and clone size, that table is used; D and trimming come from the DNA. The sample gives some 220,000 clones, roughly 85% of which show up once; approximately 2.6% is in the top ten. With 5 bases removed from V and 4 bases from J, the gap between germline ends came to 12 bases. Per germline, CDR1 MNHEY and CDR2 SMNVEV (reference sequence). This CDR3 is 14 amino acids long. The TCR was taken from a man between 50 and 59 years old who had recovered from COVID-19. The chain employs TRBV27 and TRBJ2-1, with D possibly TRBD1 on 5 matching bases. Sequencing input: peripheral blood. The CDR3 DNA reads TGTGCCAGCAGTGCTAAGGGGTTATACAATGAGCAGTTCTTC. This translates into CASSAKGLYNEQFF.